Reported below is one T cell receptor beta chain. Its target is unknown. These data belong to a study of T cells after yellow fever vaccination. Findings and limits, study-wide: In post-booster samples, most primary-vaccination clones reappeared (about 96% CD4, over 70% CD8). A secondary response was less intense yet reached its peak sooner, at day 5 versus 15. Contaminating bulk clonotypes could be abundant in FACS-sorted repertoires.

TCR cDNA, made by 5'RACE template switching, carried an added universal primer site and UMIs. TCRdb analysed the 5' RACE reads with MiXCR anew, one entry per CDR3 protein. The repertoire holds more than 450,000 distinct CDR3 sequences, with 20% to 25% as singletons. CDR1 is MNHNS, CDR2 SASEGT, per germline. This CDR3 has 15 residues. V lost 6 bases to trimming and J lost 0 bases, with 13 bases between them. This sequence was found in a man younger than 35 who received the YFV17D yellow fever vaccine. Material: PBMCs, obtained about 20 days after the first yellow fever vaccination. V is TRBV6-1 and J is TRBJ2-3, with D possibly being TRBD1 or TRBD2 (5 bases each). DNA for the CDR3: TGTGCCAGCAGCCTTTCGGGACGAAGCACAGATACGCAGTATTTT. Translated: CASSLSGRSTDTQYF.